This T cell receptor beta chain was sequenced during a study of blood T cells in healthy people across ages. A second 7 to 11 cycle PCR used barcoded and J-beta primers. Individual samples furnished no less than 2.5 million CDR3-containing paired-end reads apiece. Using its own MiXCR run on the 5' RACE reads, TCRdb lists one record per CDR3 protein. The data show hundreds of thousands of distinct CDR3 sequences, with about 25% seen just once and 9.4% held by the top ten. This clonotype was counted only a few times. The same data also contributed to another study, on T cells of mothers and their children.

The sequenced sample consisted of blood. This clonotype was obtained from a boy younger than 18 in good health.

The CDR3 DNA is TGTGCCAGCAGCGGGAGGTACACAGATACGCAGTATTTT. It codes for CASSGRYTDTQYF. The chain uses TRBV7-2 and TRBJ2-3; weak D call: TRBD2 (6 bases). The germline gives CDR1 SGHTA, CDR2 FQGNSA. Deletions cut 5 bases from V and 2 bases from J, with 8 bases between. The CDR3 is 13 residues long. Based on the CDR3 plus reference TRBV7-2 and TRBJ2-3, the full variable domain is GAGVSQSPSNKVTEKGKDVELRCDPISGHTALYWYRQSLGQGLEFLIYFQGNSAPDKSGLPSDRFSAERTGGSVSTLTIQRTQQEDSAVYLCASSGRYTDTQYFGPGTRLTVL.